Following are 20 T cell receptor beta chains from one sample sequenced in a study of T cell changes during pregnancy in multiple sclerosis. The protocol was immunoSEQ multiplex PCR, while the TCRdb copy is restricted to in-frame clones and leaves out a portion. The data hold some 54,000 clones, with 93% observed a single time. The material was peripheral blood, obtained after pregnancy. These receptors all stem from a female donor with multiple sclerosis, enrolled in a pregnancy study.

V usage is TRBV11-1 and J usage is TRBJ2-2, with D tentatively TRBD1 (6 bases). V lost 3 bases and J 5 bases, leaving 13 bases between the germline ends. The length of the CDR3 is 15 residues. Germline values: CDR1 SGHAT, CDR2 FQDESV (reference sequence). CDR3 in amino acids: CASSFAGGGTGELFF. The CDR3 bases are TGTGCCAGCAGCTTTGCTGGGGGCGGAACCGGGGAGCTGTTTTTT.

The chain couples TRBV7-2 to TRBJ2-5; 8 positions agree with TRBD2. Germline CDR1 and CDR2: SGHTA and FQGNSA. J lost 0 bases, V lost 5 bases, and 8 bases had no gene match. There are 16 residues in the CDR3. CDR3 in amino acids: CASSRGGLAHQETQYF. DNA of the CDR3: TGTGCCAGCAGCCGCGGGGGGCTAGCCCACCAAGAGACCCAGTACTTC.

Remarks on this clone: The same CDR3 can be traced to other DNA sequences in this sample. This sequence joins TRBV19 and TRBJ2-1; 11 bases match TRBD1. CDR3 length: 14 residues. Per germline, CDR1 LNHDA and CDR2 SQIVND (reference sequence). V trimming: 5 bases; J trimming: 3 bases; junction bases outside the gene matches: 0. This chain's CDR3 is CASSGTGGYNEQFF. Here the CDR3 DNA reads TGTGCCAGTAGTGGGACAGGGGGCTACAATGAGCAGTTCTTC. Full variable domain (rest looked up from reference TRBV19 and TRBJ2-1): DGGITQSPKYLFRKEGQNVTLSCEQNLNHDAMYWYRQDPGQGLRLIYYSQIVNDFQKGDIAEGYSVSREKKESFPLTVTSAQKNPTAFYLCASSGTGGYNEQFFGPGTRLTVL.

V usage is TRBV29-1 and J usage is TRBJ1-2; TRBD1 is a possible D gene (5 bases). The CDR3 sequence is 12 residues long. CDR1 and CDR2 (germline): SQVTM, ANQGSEA. Trimming stripped 5 bases from V and 9 bases from J, with 16 bases between. CDR3: CSVQGQGISYTF. As DNA, the CDR3 is TGCAGCGTTCAAGGGCAGGGTATAAGCTACACCTTC.

This clone showed up just once. This rearrangement joins TRBV7-2 to TRBJ2-5; perhaps TRBD2 as D (5 bases). The CDR3 is made up of 13 amino acids. The V and J ends lost 5 bases and 2 bases respectively, with 9 bases between them. Per the germline V gene, CDR1 is SGHTA and CDR2 is FQGNSA. The CDR3 loop reads CASSPPGQETQYF. The DNA of the CDR3 is TGTGCCAGCAGCCCCCCGGGACAAGAGACCCAGTACTTC.

J is TRBJ1-2 and V is TRBV7-9; D not resolved. Germline V CDR1 and CDR2: SEHNR, FQNEAQ (reference sequence). The CDR3 is 13 amino acids. V lost 5 bases, J lost 4 bases, and 11 bases lay in between. The CDR3 sequence: CASSAYLIYGYTF. CDR3 coding DNA: TGTGCCAGCAGCGCCTACCTTATCTATGGCTACACCTTC.

In DNA form, the CDR3 reads TGTGCCAGCAGTTTACGAGGGAACTACAATGAGCAGTTCTTC. This translates into CASSLRGNYNEQFF. V gene TRBV27 combines with J gene TRBJ2-1; a possible D gene is TRBD2 (5 bases). There are 14 residues in the CDR3. V lost 2 bases, J lost 3 bases, and 8 bases lay in between. Germline CDR1 reads MNHEY; CDR2 reads SMNVEV (reference sequence).

The rearrangement uses TRBV7-2 and TRBJ2-2, with 9 positions matching TRBD1. The CDR3 length is 15 residues. With V trimmed by 5 bases and J by 2 bases, 3 bases remained unmatched. Germline loops: CDR1 SGHTA, CDR2 FQGNSA. The CDR3 reads CASSHRGHNTGELFF. CDR3 bases: TGTGCCAGCAGCCACAGGGGGCATAACACCGGGGAGCTGTTTTTT.

The CDR3 loop is CASSDLRGVNEQYF. DNA for the CDR3: TGTGCCAGCAGCGATCTTCGGGGTGTCAACGAGCAGTACTTC. The gene calls are TRBV11-2 and TRBJ2-7; D is possibly TRBD2 (5 bases). The CDR3 runs to 14 residues. The ends were cut back, 5 bases at V and 5 bases at J, with 16 bases in the middle. The germline V gene encodes CDR1 SGHAT and CDR2 FQNNGV.

The V and J genes are TRBV6-5 and TRBJ1-1; possibly TRBD1 for D (6 bases). The germline V gene encodes CDR1 MNHEY and CDR2 SVGAGI. CDR3 length: 15 residues. Trimming stripped 10 bases from V and 10 bases from J, with 28 bases between. The CDR3 is CATTTGPGRYGGAFF. CDR3 bases: TGTGCCACTACGACAGGCCCAGGGAGATATGGAGGAGCTTTCTTT.

The chain carries TRBV14 and TRBJ2-2; the match to TRBD1 covers 7 bases. With V trimmed by 4 bases and J by 4 bases, 6 bases remained unmatched. Germline loops: CDR1 SGHDN, CDR2 FVKESK. There are 15 residues in the CDR3. The CDR3 DNA is TGTGCCAGCAGCCCCTGGACAGGACCCACCGGGGAGCTGTTTTTT. Translation: CASSPWTGPTGELFF.

This chain joins TRBV5-1 and TRBJ2-3, with 7 positions matching TRBD2. Looked up from germline, CDR1 is SGHRS and CDR2 is YFSETQ. V lost 3 bases to trimming and J lost 2 bases; unmatched junction nucleotides: 6. CDR3 size: 15 residues. The chain's CDR3 is CASSWSGAITDTQYF. DNA for the CDR3: TGCGCCAGCAGCTGGAGCGGGGCCATCACAGATACGCAGTATTTT.

This chain uses TRBV15 with TRBJ2-3; D is possibly TRBD2 (6 bases). Germline V gives CDR1 LNHNV, CDR2 YYDKDF (reference sequence). V was shortened by 5 bases and J by 4 bases, with 22 bases between the two germline ends. This CDR3 is 17 amino acids long. The CDR3 DNA reads TGTGCCACCAGCGCACGCGGTGGGGGTAGCGGCCCAGATACGCAGTATTTT. Translated, it gives CATSARGGGSGPDTQYF.

This rearrangement joins TRBV12-5 to TRBJ1-3, with D perhaps TRBD1 (6 bases). Germline V gives CDR1 LGHNT, CDR2 FRNRAP. V lost 6 bases and J lost 0, with 12 bases in between. CDR3 length: 15 amino acids. The CDR3 region has the DNA TGTGCTAGTGGGAGATACAGGGTCTCTGGAAACACCATATATTTT. This sequence encodes CASGRYRVSGNTIYF.

This chain joins TRBV5-1 and TRBJ1-1; D might be TRBD1 (5 bases). Germline CDR1 is SGHRS and CDR2 is YFSETQ. Between the trimmed V and J ends, which lost 0 bases and 1 base, there was a span of 25 bases. The CDR3 loop spans 20 amino acids. The CDR3 DNA is TGCGCCAGCAGCTTGGGAAACTCGCAACTCATAAGGACACAGAACACTGAAGCTTTCTTT. It yields the protein CASSLGNSQLIRTQNTEAFF.

In DNA, the CDR3 is TGTGCCAGCAGCGGTATGCGCGGGATTGGAAACACCATATATTTT. This encodes CASSGMRGIGNTIYF. V usage is TRBV9 and J usage is TRBJ1-3; D is unclear. Germline V lookup: CDR1 SGDLS, CDR2 YYNGEE. There are 15 residues in the CDR3. V lost 3 bases and J 3 bases, leaving 13 bases between the germline ends.

The chain recombines TRBV13 with TRBJ2-1, with TRBD2 matching over 11 bases. CDR3 length: 18 residues. Germline CDR1 reads PRHDT; CDR2 reads FYEKMQ (reference sequence). J was trimmed by 0 bases and V by 5 bases; bases with no gene match: 9. Here the CDR3 DNA reads TGTGCCAGCAGCCCCGGGACTAGCGGAGGGGGCTCCTACAATGAGCAGTTCTTC. Amino acids: CASSPGTSGGGSYNEQFF.

The chain recombines TRBV5-6 with TRBJ2-6; 7 nucleotides agree with TRBD1. The junction had 2 bases not matched to a gene; V was cut back by 4 bases and J by 1 base. CDR1 and CDR2 from the germline V gene are SGHDT and YYEEEE. This CDR3 comprises 15 residues. The CDR3 nucleotides are TGTGCCAGCAGCACAGGGGTGTCTGGGGCCAACGTCCTGACTTTC. Protein product: CASSTGVSGANVLTF.

The chain combines TRBV15 with TRBJ1-2; D uncertain. CDR1 and CDR2 (germline): LNHNV, YYDKDF (reference sequence). The ends were cut back, 0 bases at V and 7 bases at J, with 15 bases in the middle. The length of the CDR3 is 15 residues. CDR3 residues: CATSRDLGTERGYTF. In DNA form, the CDR3 reads TGTGCCACCAGCAGAGATTTAGGTACTGAGCGTGGCTACACCTTC.

The chain combines TRBV4-1 with TRBJ2-1; 9 nucleotides line up with TRBD2. From germline, CDR1 is MGHRA and CDR2 YSYEKL. V dropped 4 bases and J dropped 7; count of bases not matched to a gene: 8. The CDR3 has 15 residues. The CDR3 DNA reads TGCGCCAGCAGCCCCCCCGGGACTAGCAGGAATGAGCAGTTCTTC. It encodes CASSPPGTSRNEQFF.